One sample yielded the 4 T cell receptor beta chains listed below, sequenced in a study of identifying expanded T cells in peripheral blood. Libraries were prepared by immunoSEQ multiplex PCR; TCRdb keeps only in-frame clonotypes and omits some of them. The sample lists 120,000 or so clones; 75% to 90% were seen once. Input material: blood. The receptor source for this set is a person aged 18-70 years in good health.

This clone has ten or more counts. Other DNA variants within this sample encode the same CDR3. This rearrangement joins TRBV18 to TRBJ1-5; tentative D call: TRBD1 (6 bases). Trimming shortened V by 4 bases and J by 3 bases, and 7 bases separated the two germline ends. CDR1 KGHSH and CDR2 LQKENI come from the germline V gene. The CDR3 loop spans 13 amino acids. CDR3: CASSRQDNQPQHF. The CDR3 DNA reads TGTGCCAGCTCACGACAGGACAATCAGCCCCAGCATTTT. Full variable domain (remainder filled in from reference TRBV18 and TRBJ1-5): NAGVMQNPRHLVRRRGQEARLRCSPMKGHSHVYWYRQLPEEGLKFMVYLQKENIIDESGMPKERFSAEFPKEGPSILRIQQVVRGDSAAYFCASSRQDNQPQHFGDGTRLSIL.

The J gene is TRBJ2-7, the V gene TRBV7-6; D not resolved. CDR1 and CDR2 (germline): SGHVS, FNYEAQ. V was shortened by 8 bases and J by 9 bases, with 20 bases between the two germline ends. The CDR3 length is 13 residues. CDR3 nucleotides: TGTGCCAGCTCAAGGGATCTTCTCGAAGGGCAGTACTTC. Translated, it gives CASSRDLLEGQYF. The whole variable domain, filled in from reference TRBV7-6 and TRBJ2-7, reads GAGVSQSPRYKVTKRGQDVALRCDPISGHVSLYWYRQALGQGPEFLTYFNYEAQQDKSGLPNDRFSAERPEGSISTLTIQRTEQRDSAMYRCASSRDLLEGQYFGPGTRLTVT.

The gene calls are TRBV2 and TRBJ2-3; D is tentatively TRBD1 or TRBD2 (5 bases each). Trimming shortened V by 7 bases and J by 5 bases, and 19 bases separated the two germline ends. The CDR3 length is 15 residues. Looked up from germline, CDR1 is SNHLY and CDR2 is FYNNEI. CDR3 residues: CASTESGREIDTQYF. DNA of the CDR3: TGTGCCAGCACCGAATCGGGGCGAGAGATAGATACGCAGTATTTT.

This chain connects TRBV19 to TRBJ1-1; a possible D gene is TRBD1 (5 bases). With 4 bases removed from V and 2 bases from J, the gap between germline ends came to 8 bases. Germline-derived CDR1 and CDR2 are LNHDA and SQIVND (reference sequence). The CDR3 runs to 13 residues. CDR3 nucleotide sequence: TGTGCCAGTAGTAAGGGGTCCAACACTGAAGCTTTCTTT. Translating it yields CASSKGSNTEAFF.